The sequence of this T cell receptor (beta chain) was determined in a study of beta chain features in type 1 diabetes. Whole-study findings and limits: There were fewer insertions and more deletions at the VDJ junctions of type 1 diabetes patients. Shortening of TCRB CDR3s, moderate but significant, appeared in all four CD4+ subsets of Type 1 diabetes patients.

This clone was seen a handful of times. No antigen is known for it. Every isolated RNA sample was fully reverse transcribed, so sequencing captured expressed TCRB transcripts. Generated by immunoSEQ multiplex PCR, the TCRdb table keeps only in-frame clones and is missing some. This repertoire shows tens of thousands of clones, 35% to 55% found once; its top ten account for roughly 0.13%. The CDR3 covers 14 residues. The J segment lost 6 bases and the V segment lost 6 bases, leaving 8 bases of the junction unmatched. The germline CDR1 and CDR2 sequences are MNHEY and SMNVEV (reference sequence). The sequenced sample consisted of stem cell memory CD4+ T cells from blood. This sequence was found in a man aged 30 to 45 with type 1 diabetes. V is TRBV27 and J is TRBJ2-1; 7 nucleotides match TRBD1. CDR3 residues: CASRGTVLRNEQFF. In DNA, the CDR3 is TGTGCCAGCAGAGGGACAGTCCTACGCAATGAGCAGTTCTTC.